These T cell receptor beta chains were read from a single sample in a study of blood T cells in healthy people across ages. Each CDR3 protein gets one entry after TCRdb re-called the 5' RACE reads with MiXCR. The data contain 800,000 to 950,000 distinct CDR3 sequences, just under 30% of them seen just once; the ten biggest clones take up more than 8.5%. This sample also belongs to another study, concerning T cells of mothers and their children.

Specimen: blood. The source is a woman aged 40 to 50 in good health. Each CDR3 is given with its conserved first and last residue. The order of the fields is D gene, J gene, clone size, V gene, CDR3 protein, CDR3 DNA. The D gene is left open where the match is weak. Rows may omit the clone size; those that give it use once, few, many or a size class.

D gene: TRBD1
J gene: TRBJ1-1
clone size: few
V gene: TRBV29-1
CDR3 protein: CSAPGTGGTEAFF
CDR3 DNA: TGCAGCGCCCCCGGGACAGGGGGCACTGAAGCTTTCTTT

D gene: TRBD1
J gene: TRBJ2-5
clone size: NA
V gene: TRBV4-1
CDR3 protein: CASSQPRQGVSQYF
CDR3 DNA: TGCGCCAGCAGCCAACCCAGACAGGGGGTGTCCCAGTACTTC

D gene: TRBD2
J gene: TRBJ2-7
clone size: many
V gene: TRBV7-6
CDR3 protein: CASSLALGRADIYEQYF
CDR3 DNA: TGTGCCAGCAGCTTGGCTTTGGGGAGGGCCGATATCTACGAGCAGTACTTC

D gene: NA
J gene: TRBJ1-2
clone size: many
V gene: TRBV27
CDR3 protein: CASSLSAGANYGYTF
CDR3 DNA: TGTGCCAGCAGTTTATCCGCAGGAGCTAACTATGGCTACACCTTC

D gene: TRBD1
J gene: TRBJ2-3
clone size: NA
V gene: TRBV7-2
CDR3 protein: CASSLGGTGITDTQYF
CDR3 DNA: TGTGCCAGCAGCTTAGGGGGGACAGGGATCACAGATACGCAGTATTTT

D gene: NA
J gene: TRBJ1-2
clone size: NA
V gene: TRBV6-2/TRBV6-3
CDR3 protein: CASNPTDDYGYTF
CDR3 DNA: TGTGCCAGCAACCCGACAGACGACTATGGCTACACCTTC

D gene: NA
J gene: TRBJ1-2
clone size: few
V gene: TRBV7-9
CDR3 protein: CASSFPDYGYTF
CDR3 DNA: TGTGCCAGCAGCTTCCCTGACTATGGCTACACCTTC

D gene: TRBD1
J gene: TRBJ1-2
clone size: NA
V gene: TRBV12-3/TRBV12-4
CDR3 protein: CASSLNSRGVQGANSYTF
CDR3 DNA: TGTGCCAGCAGTTTAAATAGCCGCGGGGTCCAGGGGGCTAATAGCTACACCTTC

D gene: TRBD1
J gene: TRBJ2-2
clone size: NA
V gene: TRBV29-1
CDR3 protein: CSVRWGQGAIGELFF
CDR3 DNA: TGCAGCGTCCGTTGGGGACAGGGGGCGATCGGGGAGCTGTTTTTT

D gene: NA
J gene: TRBJ2-1
clone size: NA
V gene: TRBV12-3/TRBV12-4
CDR3 protein: CASSSTGRGVQFF
CDR3 DNA: TGTGCCAGCAGTTCGACCGGCCGTGGTGTGCAGTTCTTC

D gene: NA
J gene: TRBJ2-7
clone size: few
V gene: TRBV20-1
CDR3 protein: CSAPPGGGVYEQYF
CDR3 DNA: TGCAGTGCTCCCCCCGGCGGGGGCGTCTACGAGCAGTACTTC

D gene: NA
J gene: TRBJ1-1
clone size: few
V gene: TRBV20-1
CDR3 protein: CSAPDVRQNTEAFF
CDR3 DNA: TGCAGTGCTCCAGACGTACGCCAGAACACTGAAGCTTTCTTT

D gene: NA
J gene: TRBJ1-2
clone size: many
V gene: TRBV7-9
CDR3 protein: CASSLEGNNYGYTF
CDR3 DNA: TGTGCCAGCAGCTTAGAGGGCAATAACTATGGCTACACCTTC

D gene: NA
J gene: TRBJ2-7
clone size: many
V gene: TRBV28
CDR3 protein: CASSLVSREQYF
CDR3 DNA: TGTGCCAGCAGTTTAGTCTCGAGAGAGCAGTACTTC

D gene: TRBD2
J gene: TRBJ2-2
clone size: NA
V gene: TRBV12-3/TRBV12-4
CDR3 protein: CASSLWGLAGGPGTGELFF
CDR3 DNA: TGTGCCAGCAGTTTATGGGGACTAGCGGGGGGGCCGGGCACCGGGGAGCTGTTTTTT

D gene: NA
J gene: TRBJ2-1
clone size: NA
V gene: TRBV20-1
CDR3 protein: CSAPRIAAASSYNEQFF
CDR3 DNA: TGCAGTGCTCCCCGAATAGCGGCGGCCAGCTCCTACAATGAGCAGTTCTTC

D gene: NA
J gene: TRBJ1-1
clone size: NA
V gene: TRBV5-1
CDR3 protein: CASSVDTEAFF
CDR3 DNA: TGCGCCAGCAGCGTGGATACTGAAGCTTTCTTT

D gene: NA
J gene: TRBJ2-1
clone size: NA
V gene: TRBV20-1
CDR3 protein: CSTSGRLNEQFF
CDR3 DNA: TGCAGTACTAGTGGCAGACTCAATGAGCAGTTCTTC

D gene: TRBD2
J gene: TRBJ2-3
clone size: few
V gene: TRBV12-5
CDR3 protein: CASGLAGANTQYF
CDR3 DNA: TGTGCTAGCGGACTAGCGGGTGCCAATACGCAGTATTTT

D gene: NA
J gene: TRBJ2-1
clone size: NA
V gene: TRBV3-1
CDR3 protein: CASSQGLQGWYNEQFF
CDR3 DNA: TGTGCCAGCAGCCAAGGTTTGCAGGGGTGGTACAATGAGCAGTTCTTC